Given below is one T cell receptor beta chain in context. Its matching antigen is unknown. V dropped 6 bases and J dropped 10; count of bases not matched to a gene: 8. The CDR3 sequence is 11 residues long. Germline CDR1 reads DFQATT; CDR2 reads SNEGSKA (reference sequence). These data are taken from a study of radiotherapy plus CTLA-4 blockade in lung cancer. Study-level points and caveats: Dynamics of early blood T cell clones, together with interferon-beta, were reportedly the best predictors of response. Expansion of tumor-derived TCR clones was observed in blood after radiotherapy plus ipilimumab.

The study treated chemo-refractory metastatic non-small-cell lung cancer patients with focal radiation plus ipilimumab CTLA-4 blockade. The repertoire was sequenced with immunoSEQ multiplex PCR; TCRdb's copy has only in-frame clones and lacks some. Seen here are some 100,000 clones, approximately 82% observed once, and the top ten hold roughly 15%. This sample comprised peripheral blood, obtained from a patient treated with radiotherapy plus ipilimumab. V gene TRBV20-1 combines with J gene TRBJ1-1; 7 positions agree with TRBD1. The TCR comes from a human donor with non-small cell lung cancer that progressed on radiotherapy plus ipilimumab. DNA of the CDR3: TGCAGTGCGGACCAGGGGGAGGCAGCTTTCTTT. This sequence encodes CSADQGEAAFF.